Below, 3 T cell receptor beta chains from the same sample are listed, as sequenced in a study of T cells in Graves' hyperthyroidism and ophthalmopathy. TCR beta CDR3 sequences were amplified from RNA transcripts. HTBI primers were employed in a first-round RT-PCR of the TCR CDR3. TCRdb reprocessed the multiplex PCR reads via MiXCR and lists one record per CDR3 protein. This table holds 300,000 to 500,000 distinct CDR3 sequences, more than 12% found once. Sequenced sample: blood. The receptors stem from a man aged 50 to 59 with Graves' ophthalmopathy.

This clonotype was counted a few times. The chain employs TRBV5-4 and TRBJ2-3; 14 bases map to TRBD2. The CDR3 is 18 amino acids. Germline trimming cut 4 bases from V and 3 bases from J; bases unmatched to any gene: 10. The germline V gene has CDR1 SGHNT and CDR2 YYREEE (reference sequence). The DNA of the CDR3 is TGTGCCAGCAGCACCCGGACTAGCGGGAGGAGATCTACAGATACGCAGTATTTT. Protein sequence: CASSTRTSGRRSTDTQYF.

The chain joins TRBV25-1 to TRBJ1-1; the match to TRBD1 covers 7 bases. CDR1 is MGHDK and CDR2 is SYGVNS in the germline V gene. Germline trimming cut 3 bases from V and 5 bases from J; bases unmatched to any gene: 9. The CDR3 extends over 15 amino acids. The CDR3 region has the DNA TGTGCCAGCAGTGACCAGGGGGGGGCGCGGACTGAAGCTTTCTTT. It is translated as CASSDQGGARTEAFF.

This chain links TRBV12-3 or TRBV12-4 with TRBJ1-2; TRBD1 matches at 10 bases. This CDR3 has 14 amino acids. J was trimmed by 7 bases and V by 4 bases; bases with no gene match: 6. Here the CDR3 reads CASSWGQGYSGYTF. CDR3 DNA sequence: TGTGCCAGCAGTTGGGGACAGGGGTACAGTGGCTACACCTTC.